This T cell receptor (beta chain) was recorded in a study of T cells after yellow fever vaccination. General study findings and limits: Weaker, the secondary response peaked sooner, at day 5 versus 15. There was a small share of clonotypes that showed up in both the CD4 and CD8 compartments.

Each CDR3 protein gets one entry after TCRdb re-called the 5' RACE reads with MiXCR. This sample yields 250,000 or so distinct CDR3 sequences, of which roughly 3.7% are seen a single time; roughly a fifth belongs to the top ten. This clonotype was counted ten times or more. The target antigen is unknown. Trimming cost V 0 bases and J 13 bases, with 15 bases left between them. Germline V gene sequence: CDR1 SGHAT, CDR2 FQNNGV. This CDR3 region has 13 residues. The origin of this receptor is a man between 18 and 29 years old who received the YFV17D yellow fever vaccine. This sample comprised PBMCs, obtained 15 days after the yellow fever booster vaccination. This chain joins TRBV11-2 and TRBJ2-5; TRBD2 might be the D (6 bases). CDR3 region: CASSLDQAGPGYF. The CDR3 coding sequence is TGTGCCAGCAGCTTAGATCAGGCGGGACCGGGGTACTTC.